This T cell receptor beta chain stems from a study of blood T cell repertoires in COVID-19. In the study overall: PBMCs, B-cell-depleted T cells, or T cells were the source of the cDNA or gDNA that made up the material.

In the authors' workflow: Nucleated cell number was recorded as an estimate derived from reference gene primer amplification. Here immunoSEQ multiplex PCR was the method, and the copy in TCRdb shows in-frame clones only, minus some. V and J calls and clone size follow that table, whereas D and trimming were derived from the DNA. Counted here are around 360,000 clones, about 90% occurring once; the ten biggest clones make up 2.5% to 3.5%. Germline-derived CDR1 and CDR2 are SEHNR and FQNEAQ (reference sequence). This CDR3 region has 14 residues. V lost 5 bases, J lost 4 bases, and 15 bases lay in between. Each recovered donor of Cohort 3 presented with two negative PCRs, clearance, or symptom resolution.

This receptor was identified in a woman in her 30s who had recovered from COVID-19. The chain links TRBV7-9 to TRBJ2-7, with D tentatively TRBD2 (6 bases). Sequencing was performed on PBMCs or T cells enriched from blood (not recorded which). CDR3 nucleotide sequence: TGTGCCAGCAGCCAGAGCGGGTCACATTACGAGCAGTACTTC. It is translated as CASSQSGSHYEQYF.